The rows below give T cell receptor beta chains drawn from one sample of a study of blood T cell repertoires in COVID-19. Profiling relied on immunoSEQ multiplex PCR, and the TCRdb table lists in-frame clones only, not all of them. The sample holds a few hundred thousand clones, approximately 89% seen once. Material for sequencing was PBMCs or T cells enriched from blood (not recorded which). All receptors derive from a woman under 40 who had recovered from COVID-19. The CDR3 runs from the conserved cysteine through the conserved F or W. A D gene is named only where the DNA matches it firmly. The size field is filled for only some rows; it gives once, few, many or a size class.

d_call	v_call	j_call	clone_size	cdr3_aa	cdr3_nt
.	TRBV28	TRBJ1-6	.	CATSQGRDSPLHF	TGTGCCACCTCACAGGGAAGAGATTCACCCCTCCACTTT
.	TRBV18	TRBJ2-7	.	CASSPGRGYEQYF	TGTGCCAGCTCACCTGGCAGGGGCTACGAGCAGTACTTC
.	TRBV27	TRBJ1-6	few	CASSTKGFRGYSSYNSPLHF	TGTGCCAGCAGTACCAAAGGTTTTCGGGGGTATAGCTCCTATAATTCACCCCTCCACTTT
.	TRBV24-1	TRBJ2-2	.	CATSDFRAVAAGELFF	TGTGCCACCAGTGATTTTAGAGCAGTAGCCGCCGGGGAGCTGTTTTTT
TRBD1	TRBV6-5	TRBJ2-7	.	CASRGPGQRFYEQYF	TGTGCCAGCAGAGGCCCGGGACAGAGATTCTACGAGCAGTACTTC
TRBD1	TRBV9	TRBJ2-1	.	CASSVAGQAKNEQFF	TGTGCCAGCAGCGTAGCGGGACAGGCGAAAAATGAGCAGTTCTTC
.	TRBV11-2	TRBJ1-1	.	CASSLGRDGDTEAFF	TGTGCCAGCAGCTTAGGCAGGGATGGGGACACTGAAGCTTTCTTT
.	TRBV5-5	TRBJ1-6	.	CASRQGGSYNSPLHF	TGTGCCAGCAGACAGGGCGGCTCCTATAATTCACCCCTCCACTTT
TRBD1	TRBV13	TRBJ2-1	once	CASSLYAPGSGGWFF	TGTGCCAGCAGCCTATATGCCCCTGGCTCAGGGGGCTGGTTCTTC
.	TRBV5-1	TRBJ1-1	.	CASNAPGVGNTEAFF	TGCGCCAGCAACGCACCCGGGGTGGGGAACACTGAAGCTTTCTTT
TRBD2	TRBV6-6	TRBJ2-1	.	CAGTRLAGGVEQFF	TGTGCCGGCACCCGACTAGCGGGAGGGGTTGAGCAGTTCTTC
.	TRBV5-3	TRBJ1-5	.	CARKTWTELNQPQHF	TGTGCCCGGAAAACGTGGACAGAGTTAAATCAGCCCCAGCATTTT
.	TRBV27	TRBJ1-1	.	CASSLLADSMNTEAFF	TGTGCCAGCAGTTTACTGGCAGACAGTATGAACACTGAAGCTTTCTTT
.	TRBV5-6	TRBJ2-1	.	CASSAIPADSYNEQFF	TGTGCCAGCAGCGCTATCCCCGCGGACTCCTACAATGAGCAGTTCTTC
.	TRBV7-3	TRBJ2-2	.	CASSHRESGNTGELFF	TGTGCCAGCAGTCACAGGGAGTCGGGCAACACCGGGGAGCTGTTTTTT
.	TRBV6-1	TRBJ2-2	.	CASSERDGGTGELFF	TGTGCCAGCAGTGAGCGTGACGGAGGGACCGGGGAGCTGTTTTTT
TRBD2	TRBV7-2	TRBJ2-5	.	CASSHIPANRGGNQETQYF	TGTGCCAGCAGCCACATCCCCGCTAATCGGGGGGGTAACCAAGAGACCCAGTACTTC
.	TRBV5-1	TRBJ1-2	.	CASSLAPEFNYGYTF	TGCGCCAGCAGCTTGGCCCCAGAATTTAACTATGGCTACACCTTC
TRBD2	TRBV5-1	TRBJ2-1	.	CASSLVPGTSGGKEQFF	TGCGCCAGCAGCTTGGTTCCAGGGACTAGCGGGGGAAAGGAGCAGTTCTTC
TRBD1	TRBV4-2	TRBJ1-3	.	CASSQDGTGGLGNTIYF	TGTGCCAGCAGCCAAGACGGGACAGGGGGACTCGGAAACACCATATATTTT
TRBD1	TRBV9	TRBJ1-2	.	CASSVEAAGTGYGYTF	TGTGCCAGCAGCGTAGAGGCAGCCGGGACAGGCTATGGCTACACCTTC
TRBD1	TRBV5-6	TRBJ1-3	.	CASSSNRGRSGNTIYF	TGTGCCAGCAGCTCCAACAGGGGACGCTCTGGAAACACCATATATTTT
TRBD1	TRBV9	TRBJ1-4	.	CASSARDRVSWGNEKLFF	TGTGCCAGCAGCGCCCGGGACAGGGTATCCTGGGGTAATGAAAAACTGTTTTTT
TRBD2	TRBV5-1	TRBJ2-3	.	CASSFVGASGRETDTQYF	TGCGCCAGCAGCTTTGTCGGGGCGAGCGGGAGGGAAACAGATACGCAGTATTTT
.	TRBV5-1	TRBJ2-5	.	CASSLAGQGQETQYF	TGCGCCAGCAGCTTGGCCGGTCAGGGACAAGAGACCCAGTACTTC
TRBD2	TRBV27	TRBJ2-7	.	CASSALAGHSYEQYF	TGTGCCAGCAGCGCGCTAGCGGGTCACTCCTACGAGCAGTACTTC
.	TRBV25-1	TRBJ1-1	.	CASSDLPREQWNTEAFF	TGTGCCAGCAGTGACCTCCCCAGGGAACAGTGGAACACTGAAGCTTTCTTT
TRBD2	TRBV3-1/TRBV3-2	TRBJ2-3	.	CASSRPGLAVRDTQYF	TGTGCCAGCAGCCGCCCGGGACTAGCGGTCCGGGATACGCAGTATTTT
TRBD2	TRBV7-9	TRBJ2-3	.	CASSSRAGGRSTDTQYF	TGTGCCAGCAGCTCTAGGGCGGGAGGGCGGAGCACAGATACGCAGTATTTT
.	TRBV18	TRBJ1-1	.	CASSPLNTEAFF	TGTGCCAGCTCCCCCCTTAACACTGAAGCTTTCTTT
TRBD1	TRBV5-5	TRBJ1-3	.	CASTLSWTGRAMGSGNTIYF	TGTGCCAGCACCTTGTCGTGGACAGGGAGAGCGATGGGCTCTGGAAACACCATATATTTT
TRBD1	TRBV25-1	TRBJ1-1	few	CASSPGQGRAFF	TGTGCCAGCAGTCCCGGACAGGGAAGAGCTTTCTTT
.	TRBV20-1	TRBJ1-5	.	CSAGAGTTYSNQPQHF	TGCAGTGCTGGTGCCGGGACAACATATAGCAATCAGCCCCAGCATTTT
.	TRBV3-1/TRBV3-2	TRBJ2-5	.	CASSRGGETQYF	TGTGCCAGCAGCAGGGGGGGAGAGACCCAGTACTTC
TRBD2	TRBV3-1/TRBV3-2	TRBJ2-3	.	CASSQGGRDYTQYF	TGTGCCAGCAGCCAAGGCGGGCGGGACTACACGCAGTATTTT
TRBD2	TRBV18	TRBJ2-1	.	CASSLTSGSSNNEQFF	TGTGCCAGCTCCCTGACTAGCGGGAGCTCTAACAATGAGCAGTTCTTC
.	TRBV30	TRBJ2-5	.	CAWGRKETQYF	TGTGCCTGGGGGAGAAAAGAGACCCAGTACTTC
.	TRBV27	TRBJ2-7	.	CASSHTGSNYEQYF	TGTGCCAGCAGCCATACAGGATCCAACTACGAGCAGTACTTC
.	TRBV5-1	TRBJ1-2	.	CASSLVSSNRGYTF	TGCGCCAGCAGCTTGGTATCCTCCAACCGGGGCTACACCTTC
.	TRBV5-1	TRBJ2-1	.	CASSLLATEQFF	TGCGCCAGCAGCCTCCTAGCGACAGAGCAGTTCTTC
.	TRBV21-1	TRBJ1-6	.	CASSTRQGRFAYNSPLHF	TGTGCCAGCAGCACCCGACAGGGTAGGTTTGCGTATAATTCACCCCTCCACTTT
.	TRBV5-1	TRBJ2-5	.	CASSLASEETQYF	TGCGCCAGCAGCTTGGCCTCCGAAGAGACCCAGTACTTC
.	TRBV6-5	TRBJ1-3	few	CASSHGNTIYF	TGTGCCAGCAGTCACGGGAACACCATATATTTT
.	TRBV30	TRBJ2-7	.	CAWSVPYQSDEQYF	TGTGCCTGGAGTGTCCCCTACCAGAGCGACGAGCAGTACTTC
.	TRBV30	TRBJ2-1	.	CAWSVKNEQFF	TGTGCCTGGAGTGTCAAAAATGAGCAGTTCTTC
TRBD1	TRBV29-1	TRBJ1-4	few	CSVTYRGKDEKLFF	TGCAGCGTTACTTACAGGGGAAAGGATGAAAAACTGTTTTTT
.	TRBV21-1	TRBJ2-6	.	CASSQKGGTGGDGANVLTF	TGTGCCAGCAGCCAAAAGGGCGGGACAGGGGGCGATGGGGCCAACGTCCTGACTTTC
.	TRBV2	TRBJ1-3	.	CASSALAAGNTIYF	TGTGCCAGCAGTGCCTTGGCGGCTGGAAACACCATATATTTT
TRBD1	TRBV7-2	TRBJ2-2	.	CATTGTSGGLNTGELFF	TGTGCCACAACAGGGACCTCAGGGGGCCTTAACACCGGGGAGCTGTTTTTT
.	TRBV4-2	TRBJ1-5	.	CASSQDLGGSNQPQHF	TGTGCCAGCAGCCAAGATCTTGGCGGGAGCAATCAGCCCCAGCATTTT
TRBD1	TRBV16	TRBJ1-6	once	CASSHRDRGSPLHF	TGTGCCAGCAGCCACCGGGACAGGGGCTCACCCCTCCACTTT
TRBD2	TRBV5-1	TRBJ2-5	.	CASSLAPRRTSGNQETQYF	TGCGCCAGCAGCTTGGCCCCCAGGCGGACTAGCGGGAACCAAGAGACCCAGTACTTC
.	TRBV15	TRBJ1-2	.	CATSRAAGSYGYTF	TGTGCCACCAGCAGAGCAGCGGGGTCCTATGGCTACACCTTC